These 31 T cell receptor beta chains came from one sample sequenced in a study of early stage breast cancer tumors. The repertoire was sequenced with immunoSEQ multiplex PCR; TCRdb's copy has only in-frame clones and lacks some. The data hold over 20,000 clones, with about 70% observed a single time. The sequenced material came from breast tumor tissue. These receptors were collected from a person aged 55 to 70 with breast cancer.

This rearrangement joins TRBV30 to TRBJ2-5; the match to TRBD2 covers 7 bases. Germline CDR1 reads GTSNPN; CDR2 reads SVGIG (reference sequence). CDR3 length equals 13 residues. Trimming took 2 bases from V and 1 from J; bases not matched to a gene: 1. CDR3 nucleotide sequence: TGTGCCTGGAGTCCTAGCGGCCAAGAGACCCAGTACTTC. Protein sequence: CAWSPSGQETQYF.

CDR3 residues: CASSLGLAGGPFDEQYF. CDR3 nucleotides: TGTGCCAGCAGCTTAGGTCTAGCGGGAGGGCCCTTCGACGAGCAGTACTTC. The rearrangement links TRBV5-4 to TRBJ2-7; 12 bases match TRBD2. V was pared by 2 bases and J by 5 bases, with 11 bases of the junction left unmatched. This CDR3 is 17 amino acids long. The V gene's germline CDR1 is SGHNT and CDR2 YYREEE (reference sequence).

This clone was seen a few times. The rearrangement joins TRBV2 to TRBJ2-1, with 11 bases identical to TRBD1. The CDR3 runs to 16 residues. The ends lost 0 bases at V and 8 bases at J; junction bases unmatched: 6. Germline V lookup: CDR1 SNHLY, CDR2 FYNNEI. CDR3 loop: CASSEAKDRGRDEQFF. The CDR3 bases are TGTGCCAGCAGTGAAGCCAAGGACAGGGGGCGAGATGAGCAGTTCTTC.

This clone is deemed medium-sized. The chain uses TRBV27 and TRBJ1-5; 7 bases fit TRBD1. Trimming removed 5 bases from V and 7 bases from J; junction bases left unmatched: 8. This CDR3 is 14 amino acids long. Germline assignment: CDR1 MNHEY and CDR2 SMNVEV (reference sequence). CDR3 DNA sequence: TGTGCCAGCAGTCTCGACAGGGCCCGACAGCCCCAGCATTTT. Its protein product is CASSLDRARQPQHF.

The rearrangement joins TRBV28 to TRBJ2-7; 10 bases align to TRBD1. Germline CDR1 reads MDHEN; CDR2 reads SYDVKM. The length of the CDR3 is 14 residues. V lost 5 bases, J lost 6 bases, and 7 bases stayed unmatched. The CDR3 region has the DNA TGTGCCAGCAGTATAGGGACAGGGGCCGCCGAGCAGTACTTC. It encodes CASSIGTGAAEQYF. Full variable domain (outside the CDR3, taken from reference TRBV28 and TRBJ2-7): DVKVTQSSRYLVKRTGEKVFLECVQDMDHENMFWYRQDPGLGLRLIYFSYDVKMKEKGDIPEGYSVSREKKERFSLILESASTNQTSMYLCASSIGTGAAEQYFGPGTRLTVT.

The rearrangement uses TRBV28 and TRBJ2-3; 7 bases line up with TRBD2. The germline V gene encodes CDR1 MDHEN and CDR2 SYDVKM. J gave up 1 base and V 5 bases, and 6 bases lay outside the gene matches. CDR3 length: 15 amino acids. The DNA of the CDR3 is TGTGCCAGCAGTAGCGCGGGAGAGGGCACAGATACGCAGTATTTT. It specifies CASSSAGEGTDTQYF.

This clone is a singleton in its sample. This rearrangement joins TRBV29-1 to TRBJ1-2; D may be TRBD1 (6 bases). The length of the CDR3 is 12 residues. Germline V CDR1 and CDR2: SQVTM, ANQGSEA. V shed 1 base and J shed 8 bases, with 11 bases lying between them. The CDR3 bases are TGCAGCGTTGAAGGGGTTGGGGGCGGCTACACCTTC. Protein: CSVEGVGGGYTF. Using reference TRBV29-1 and TRBJ1-2 for the parts outside the CDR3, the full variable domain is SAVISQKPSRDICQRGTSLTIQCQVDSQVTMMFWYRQQPGQSLTLIATANQGSEATYESGFVIDKFPISRPNLTFSTLTVSNMSPEDSSIYLCSVEGVGGGYTFGSGTRLTVV.

The rearrangement links TRBV2 to TRBJ2-2, with TRBD2 as a possible D gene (5 bases). Germline loops: CDR1 SNHLY, CDR2 FYNNEI. The ends were cut back, 9 bases at V and 4 bases at J, with 15 bases in the middle. This CDR3 is built from 14 residues. This chain's CDR3 is CARSDGGFTGELFF. CDR3 DNA: TGTGCCAGATCGGACGGAGGTTTCACCGGGGAGCTGTTTTTT.

The rearrangement joins TRBV18 to TRBJ2-7; the D is unclear. The CDR3 length is 13 residues. The ends were cut back, 4 bases at V and 5 bases at J, with 12 bases in the middle. Germline-derived CDR1 and CDR2 are KGHSH and LQKENI. The CDR3 coding sequence is TGTGCCAGCTCACGAACGAACGGAGACGAGCAGTACTTC. It translates to CASSRTNGDEQYF.

The gene calls are TRBV11-2 and TRBJ2-1; TRBD2 matches 8 bases. The V segment lost 0 bases and the J segment 1 base; nucleotides outside the gene matches: 5. CDR1 and CDR2 (germline): SGHAT, FQNNGV. The length of the CDR3 is 17 residues. CDR3 sequence: CASSLEGGLGSYNEQFF. The CDR3 coding sequence is TGTGCCAGCAGCTTAGAAGGGGGACTAGGGTCCTACAATGAGCAGTTCTTC. Full variable domain (remainder filled in from reference TRBV11-2 and TRBJ2-1): EAGVAQSPRYKIIEKRQSVAFWCNPISGHATLYWYQQILGQGPKLLIQFQNNGVVDDSQLPKDRFSAERLKGVDSTLKIQPAKLEDSAVYLCASSLEGGLGSYNEQFFGPGTRLTVL.

This rearrangement joins TRBV7-2 to TRBJ2-7, with TRBD2 matching over 10 bases. The CDR3 is 16 residues long. Germline V gene lookup returns CDR1 SGHTA and CDR2 FQGNSA. The ends lost 5 bases at V and 2 bases at J; junction bases unmatched: 9. CDR3 protein: CASSAQGTSVTYEQYF. As DNA, the CDR3 is TGTGCCAGCAGCGCTCAGGGGACTAGCGTCACCTACGAGCAGTACTTC.

V gene TRBV27 combines with J gene TRBJ2-1; the match to TRBD2 covers 7 bases. V shed 8 bases, J shed 1 base, and the junction held 2 bases outside the gene matches. Germline V CDR1 and CDR2: MNHEY, SMNVEV (reference sequence). The CDR3 is 13 amino acids. As DNA, the CDR3 is TGTGCCAGCCTTAGCGGGTCCTACAATGAGCAGTTCTTC. It translates to CASLSGSYNEQFF.

This chain's CDR3 is CASSFGGTREQYF. The DNA of the CDR3 is TGTGCCAGCAGCTTTGGAGGGACGCGCGAGCAGTACTTC. The gene calls are TRBV7-9 and TRBJ2-7, with D tentatively TRBD2 (6 bases). Trimming shortened V by 3 bases and J by 6 bases, and 12 bases separated the two germline ends. The V gene's germline CDR1 is SEHNR and CDR2 FQNEAQ (reference sequence). The CDR3 consists of 13 residues.

The chain recombines TRBV7-2 with TRBJ2-2; D is uncertain. The CDR3 length is 16 residues. Trimming cost V 5 bases and J 3 bases, with 16 bases left between them. CDR1 is SGHTA, CDR2 FQGNSA, per germline. The CDR3 coding sequence is TGTGCCAGCAGCCTAAAGTCACTACAAGACACCGGGGAGCTGTTTTTT. It translates to CASSLKSLQDTGELFF.

The chain links TRBV28 to TRBJ1-2, with D tentatively TRBD1 (6 bases). The germline V gene encodes CDR1 MDHEN and CDR2 SYDVKM. The V end was cut by 6 bases, the J end by 4 bases, with 15 bases between. CDR3 length equals 14 residues. CDR3 in DNA: TGTGCCAGCAGCACATCCGGACAGTTCTATGGCTACACCTTC. This sequence encodes CASSTSGQFYGYTF.

The J gene is TRBJ2-7, the V gene TRBV5-6, with 8 positions matching TRBD1. Germline CDR1 SGHDT, CDR2 YYEEEE. The CDR3 sequence is 14 residues long. V shed 1 base, J shed 3 bases, and the junction held 3 bases outside the gene matches. The CDR3: CASSLPGGIYEQYF. CDR3 nucleotides: TGTGCCAGCAGCTTGCCAGGGGGCATCTACGAGCAGTACTTC.

CDR3 DNA: TGTGCCAGCAGCGCCGTAAGGGGTGGGTACGAGCAGTACTTC. This encodes CASSAVRGGYEQYF. The genes are TRBV7-8 and TRBJ2-7, with a tentative D call TRBD1 (5 bases). This CDR3 spans 14 amino acids. The V end was cut by 5 bases, the J end by 4 bases, with 15 bases between. The V gene's germline CDR1 is SGHVS and CDR2 FQNEAQ.

This clone is medium-sized by share. The chain carries TRBV9 and TRBJ1-2; 9 nucleotides line up with TRBD1. The germline V gene encodes CDR1 SGDLS and CDR2 YYNGEE. This CDR3 has 14 residues. The trim removed 4 bases at V and 3 bases at J, leaving 4 bases unmatched. The CDR3 spells CASSLRTGDYGYTF. As DNA, the CDR3 is TGTGCCAGCAGCTTACGGACAGGGGACTATGGCTACACCTTC.

In its sample, this clone was seen a few times. The chain uses TRBV6-1 and TRBJ2-7, with 8 bases lining up with TRBD1. Germline V gives CDR1 MNHNS, CDR2 SASEGT. The CDR3 runs to 14 residues. The junction had 6 bases not matched to a gene; V was cut back by 6 bases and J by 2 bases. The CDR3 nucleotides read TGTGCCAGCAGGACCGGACAGGGCACCTACGAGCAGTACTTC. It yields the protein CASRTGQGTYEQYF.

This clone turned up a few times. In nucleotides, the CDR3 is TGTGCCAGTACGGTGTTCGACTCTGGGGCCAACGTCCTGACTTTC. It yields the protein CASTVFDSGANVLTF. The chain recombines TRBV19 with TRBJ2-6; D call uncertain. CDR1 and CDR2 from the germline V gene are LNHDA and SQIVND (reference sequence). This CDR3 has 15 residues. The germline V and J ends were trimmed by 7 bases and 0 bases, with 10 bases remaining between them.

The chain joins TRBV5-6 to TRBJ2-3, with D possibly TRBD2 on 6 matching bases. There are 18 residues in the CDR3. Germline CDR1 reads SGHDT; CDR2 reads YYEEEE. Trimming removed 4 bases from V and 3 bases from J, with 24 bases in between. CDR3 amino acids: CASSRGAGRFGVTDTQYF. CDR3 nucleotide sequence: TGTGCCAGCAGCAGGGGTGCGGGGCGGTTCGGGGTAACAGATACGCAGTATTTT.

In its sample, this clone was seen a few times. This chain uses TRBV27 with TRBJ2-1, with D possibly matching TRBD1 (5 bases). CDR3 length: 12 residues. Looked up from germline, CDR1 is MNHEY and CDR2 is SMNVEV (reference sequence). The V and J ends lost 7 bases and 6 bases respectively, with 10 bases between them. CDR3 in DNA: TGTGCCAGCAATGTCCAGGGCAATGAGCAGTTCTTC. Translation gives CASNVQGNEQFF.

The CDR3 reads CASSLQSVEQYF. In DNA form, the CDR3 reads TGTGCCAGCAGCTTACAGTCGGTGGAGCAGTACTTC. The V call is TRBV2, the J call TRBJ2-7; D not certain. Germline assignment: CDR1 SNHLY and CDR2 FYNNEI. The length of the CDR3 is 12 residues. With 6 bases removed from V and 7 bases from J, the gap between germline ends came to 13 bases.

The chain employs TRBV29-1 and TRBJ2-1, with D maybe TRBD1 (6 bases). Germline CDR1 is SQVTM and CDR2 is ANQGSEA. CDR3 length: 13 residues. Trimming took off 2 bases at V and 9 bases at J, with 14 bases between the two ends. The CDR3 region has the DNA TGCAGCGTTGAACCCGAGGCAGGGGCTGAGCAGTTCTTC. Translating gives CSVEPEAGAEQFF.

This clone appeared a few times. V and J are TRBV6-1 and TRBJ1-5; D is unresolved. Germline-derived CDR1 and CDR2 are MNHNS and SASEGT. This CDR3 spans 14 amino acids. V was pared by 4 bases and J by 3 bases, with 10 bases between. CDR3 region: CASSVHWSNQPQHF. The CDR3 coding sequence is TGTGCCAGCAGTGTCCACTGGTCCAATCAGCCCCAGCATTTT.

The V call is TRBV10-3, the J call TRBJ2-5; 14 nucleotides agree with TRBD2. CDR3 length equals 17 residues. Germline assignment: CDR1 ENHRY and CDR2 SYGVKD. V shed 4 bases and J 5 bases; nucleotides not matched to a gene: 9. The CDR3 DNA reads TGTGCCATCAGTGGGGGGGGGACTAGCGGGAGTGGCGAGACCCAGTACTTC. It specifies CAISGGGTSGSGETQYF.

The chain joins TRBV19 to TRBJ1-2; TRBD1 is a possible D gene (5 bases). Germline CDR1 and CDR2: LNHDA and SQIVND (reference sequence). The CDR3 runs to 12 residues. With 4 bases removed from V and 8 bases from J, the gap between germline ends came to 11 bases. The CDR3 here is CASSTGRVGYTF. For the CDR3, the DNA is TGTGCCAGTAGTACGGGCAGGGTAGGCTACACCTTC. Looking up the rest from reference TRBV19 and TRBJ1-2 gives the full variable domain: DGGITQSPKYLFRKEGQNVTLSCEQNLNHDAMYWYRQDPGQGLRLIYYSQIVNDFQKGDIAEGYSVSREKKESFPLTVTSAQKNPTAFYLCASSTGRVGYTFGSGTRLTVV.

The V and J genes are TRBV19 and TRBJ2-7, with D unclear. The CDR3 runs to 16 residues. V was clipped by 0 bases and J by 0 bases, with 12 bases between them. The germline V gene encodes CDR1 LNHDA and CDR2 SQIVND (reference sequence). In DNA, the CDR3 is TGTGCCAGTAGTATAGATAAAGACACGAGCTCCTACGAGCAGTACTTC. The encoded protein is CASSIDKDTSSYEQYF.

Of note for this clone: A read error may account for a junction end that differs from germline. The gene calls are TRBV20-1 and TRBJ2-1; 10 bases are shared with TRBD2. CDR3 size: 11 residues. Germline assignment: CDR1 DFQATT and CDR2 SNEGSKA (reference sequence). The CDR3 spells CRASGSHEQFF. The DNA of the CDR3 is TGTAGGGCTAGCGGGAGCCATGAGCAGTTCTTC.

This clone was observed a few times. The chain uses TRBV10-1 and TRBJ2-3; no clear D. This CDR3 region has 14 residues. V was cut by 1 base and J by 2 bases, with 7 bases left in between. The germline V gene has CDR1 WNHNN and CDR2 SYGVQD (reference sequence). The CDR3 loop is CASSELLLTDTQYF. CDR3 DNA sequence: TGCGCCAGCAGTGAGTTGCTACTCACAGATACGCAGTATTTT.

The genes are TRBV18 and TRBJ1-2, with TRBD1 matching 9 bases. This CDR3 comprises 14 residues. V lost 3 bases to trimming and J lost 7 bases; unmatched junction nucleotides: 6. Germline CDR1 reads KGHSH; CDR2 reads LQKENI. This chain's CDR3 is CASSPRTGDVGYTF. In DNA form, the CDR3 reads TGTGCCAGCTCACCCAGGACAGGGGATGTTGGCTACACCTTC. The entire variable domain, with the rest obtained from reference TRBV18 and TRBJ1-2, is as follows: NAGVMQNPRHLVRRRGQEARLRCSPMKGHSHVYWYRQLPEEGLKFMVYLQKENIIDESGMPKERFSAEFPKEGPSILRIQQVVRGDSAAYFCASSPRTGDVGYTFGSGTRLTVV.